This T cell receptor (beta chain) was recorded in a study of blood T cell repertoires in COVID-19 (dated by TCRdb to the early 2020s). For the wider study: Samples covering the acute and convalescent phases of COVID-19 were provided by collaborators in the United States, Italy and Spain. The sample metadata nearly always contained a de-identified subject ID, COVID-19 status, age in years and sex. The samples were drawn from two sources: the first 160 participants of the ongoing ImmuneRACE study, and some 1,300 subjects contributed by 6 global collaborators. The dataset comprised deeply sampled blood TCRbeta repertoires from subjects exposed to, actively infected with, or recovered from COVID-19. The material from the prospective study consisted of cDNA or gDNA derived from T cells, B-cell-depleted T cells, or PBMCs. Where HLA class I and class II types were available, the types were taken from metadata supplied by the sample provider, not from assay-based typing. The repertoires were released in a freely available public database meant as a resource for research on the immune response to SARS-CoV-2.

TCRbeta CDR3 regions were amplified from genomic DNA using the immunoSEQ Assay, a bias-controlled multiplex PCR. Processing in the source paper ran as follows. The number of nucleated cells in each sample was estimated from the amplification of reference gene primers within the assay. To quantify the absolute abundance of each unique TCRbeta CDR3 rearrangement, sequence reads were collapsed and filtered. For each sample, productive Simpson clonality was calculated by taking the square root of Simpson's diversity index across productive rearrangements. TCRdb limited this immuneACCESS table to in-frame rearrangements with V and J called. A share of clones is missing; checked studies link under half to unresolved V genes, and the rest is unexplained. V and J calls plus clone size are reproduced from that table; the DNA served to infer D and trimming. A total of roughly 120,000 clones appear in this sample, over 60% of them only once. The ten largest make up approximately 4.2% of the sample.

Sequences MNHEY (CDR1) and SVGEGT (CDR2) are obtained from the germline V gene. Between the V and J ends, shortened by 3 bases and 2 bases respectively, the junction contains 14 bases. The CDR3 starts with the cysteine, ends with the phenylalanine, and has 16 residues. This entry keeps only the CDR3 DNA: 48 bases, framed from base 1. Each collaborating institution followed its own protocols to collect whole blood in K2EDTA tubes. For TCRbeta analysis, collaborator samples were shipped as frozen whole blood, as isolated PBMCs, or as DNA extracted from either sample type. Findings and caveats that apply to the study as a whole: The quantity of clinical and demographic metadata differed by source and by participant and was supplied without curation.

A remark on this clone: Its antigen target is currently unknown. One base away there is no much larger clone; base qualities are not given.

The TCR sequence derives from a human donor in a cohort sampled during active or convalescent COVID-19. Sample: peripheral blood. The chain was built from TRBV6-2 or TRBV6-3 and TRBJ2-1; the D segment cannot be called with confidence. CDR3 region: CASSYGQLSPYNEQFF. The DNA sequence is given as TGTGCCAGCAGTTATGGGCAGCTATCACCCTACAATGAGCAGTTCTTC.